Described below is a single TCR beta chain sequence and its context. The sample is drawn from a study of blood T cell repertoires in COVID-19. Study information: PBMCs, B-cell-depleted T cells, or T cells provided the cDNA or gDNA that made up the material.

Original handling: Nucleated cell number was recorded as an estimate derived from reference gene primer amplification. Libraries were prepared by immunoSEQ multiplex PCR; TCRdb keeps only in-frame clonotypes and omits some of them. The DNA was the basis for D and trimming; V, J and clone size are from that table. Here the sample spans about 150,000 clones, 65% to 85% being singletons. J lost 8 bases, V lost 0 bases, and 7 bases had no gene match. In germline, CDR1 is SGHRS, CDR2 YFSETQ. This CDR3 spans 15 amino acids. J is TRBJ2-5 and V is TRBV5-1, with 10 nucleotides matching TRBD2. This receptor was obtained from a man between 65 and 85 years old who had been exposed to COVID-19. The sample taken for sequencing was PBMCs or T cells enriched from blood (not recorded which). DNA of the CDR3: TGCGCCAGCAGCTTGGCGCTAGCGGGGGCCTCTACCCAGTACTTC. It codes for CASSLALAGASTQYF.